Listed below are T cell receptor beta chains from one sample, sequenced in a study of blood T cell repertoires in COVID-19. Sequencing used immunoSEQ multiplex PCR; TCRdb keeps in-frame clones, though not all of them. The sample holds a few hundred thousand clones, around 83% seen once. Sequencing used peripheral blood. The source is a human donor in a cohort sampled during active COVID-19. The CDR3 runs from the conserved cysteine through the conserved F or W. D genes are given only for firm matches. Clone size is given for some rows only: seen once, a few or many times, or a class if the clone is expanded.

size	D	V	J	DNA	CDR3
.	TRBD2	TRBV7-2	TRBJ2-5	TGTGCCAGCAGCTTAGCGGGAGGGCTGGAGACCCAGTACTTC	CASSLAGGLETQYF
.	TRBD2	TRBV12-3/TRBV12-4	TRBJ2-7	TGTGCCAGCGGGACTAGCGGTCCCTACGAGCAGTACTTC	CASGTSGPYEQYF
once	TRBD2	TRBV27	TRBJ2-1	TGTGCCAGCAGTTTTGCGGGAGGAGGGTACAATGAGCAGTTCTTC	CASSFAGGGYNEQFF
.	TRBD2	TRBV6-5	TRBJ2-1	TGTGCCAGCAGTTACTCGACTAGCGGGAGTGTGGATGAGCAGTTCTTC	CASSYSTSGSVDEQFF
few	TRBD2	TRBV4-1	TRBJ2-3	TGCGCCAGCAGCCAGCCGGGCCTGAGGACTAGCGGGACTAGCACAGATACGCAGTATTTT	CASSQPGLRTSGTSTDTQYF
.	.	TRBV12-5	TRBJ2-1	TGTGCTAGTGGTTTGTCGACCTCAGGGTTTCCGATCTTC	CASGLSTSGFPIF
.	TRBD2	TRBV7-2	TRBJ2-1	TGTGCCACCGAGCGGGAGATCTATGAGCAGTTCTTC	CATEREIYEQFF
.	.	TRBV28	TRBJ1-5	TGTGCCAGCCTAATCGATCAGCCCCAGCATTTT	CASLIDQPQHF
few	.	TRBV10-1	TRBJ2-3	TGCGCCAGCAGTGAAAGATCTTCCTACACAGATACGCAGTATTTT	CASSERSSYTDTQYF
.	TRBD2	TRBV20-1	TRBJ2-1	TGCAGTGCTAAACTAGCGGGATGGGTGTTCTTC	CSAKLAGWVFF
.	.	TRBV7-6	TRBJ1-5	TGTGCCAGCAGCTTATTTTCAGGGGGCAATCAGCCCCAGCATTTT	CASSLFSGGNQPQHF
once	TRBD2	TRBV9	TRBJ2-7	TGTGCCAGCAGCGGGACTAGCGGGAGGGTTGACGAGCAGTACTTC	CASSGTSGRVDEQYF
.	TRBD2	TRBV5-1	TRBJ2-5	TGCGCCAGCAGCTTGGGGACTAGCGGGTATCGAGAGACCCAGTACTTC	CASSLGTSGYRETQYF
.	.	TRBV5-1	TRBJ2-1	TGCGCCAGCAGCTATGAGGGAGTATACAATGAGCAGTTCTTC	CASSYEGVYNEQFF
.	TRBD1	TRBV28	TRBJ2-6	TGTGCCACCGGACAGGGGGCGCTTGGGGCCAACGTCCTGACTTTC	CATGQGALGANVLTF
once	TRBD1	TRBV5-1	TRBJ1-1	TGCGCCAGCAGCTTAGGGACAGTGAACACTGAAGCTTTCTTT	CASSLGTVNTEAFF
.	.	TRBV7-2	TRBJ1-1	TGTGCCAGCAGCTTAGTTGGCTTGAACACTGAAGCTTTCTTT	CASSLVGLNTEAFF
.	.	TRBV7-2	TRBJ1-6	TGTGCCAGCAGCTTTTGGAGGCGCTATAATTCACCCCTCCACTTT	CASSFWRRYNSPLHF
.	TRBD2	TRBV7-2	TRBJ2-7	TGTGCCAGCAGCTTAGTCGCTAGCGGGAACAATTACTACGAGCAGTACTTC	CASSLVASGNNYYEQYF
few	.	TRBV5-6	TRBJ2-1	TGTGCCAGCAGCGCGTCGAATGAGCAGTTCTTC	CASSASNEQFF
many	.	TRBV6-6	TRBJ1-1	TGTGCCAGCAGTTACACACCAGGAGGCACTGAAGCTTTCTTT	CASSYTPGGTEAFF
.	.	TRBV6-6	TRBJ1-2	TGTGCCAGCAGTTACTCGAACGGAGACTATGGCTACACCTTC	CASSYSNGDYGYTF
.	TRBD2	TRBV6-6	TRBJ2-6	TGTGCCAGCAGCTCTAGGCCTTCTGGCGGGAGTTCAGGGGCCAACGTCCTGACTTTC	CASSSRPSGGSSGANVLTF
.	TRBD1	TRBV7-9	TRBJ1-1	TGTGCCAGCAGATGGACAGGGGGTGATGTGGCTTTCTTT	CASRWTGGDVAFF
.	.	TRBV7-9	TRBJ1-1	TGTGCCAGCAGCCCCGGTTCTGTGAACACTGAAGCTTTCTTT	CASSPGSVNTEAFF
.	TRBD1	TRBV5-4	TRBJ1-1	TGTGCCAGCAGCTTGATGGCAGGGGGTTACACTGAAGCTTTCTTT	CASSLMAGGYTEAFF
.	TRBD1	TRBV5-4	TRBJ2-7	TGTGCCAGCAGCGGGTGGACAGGACTGACCTACGAGCAGTACTTC	CASSGWTGLTYEQYF
once	.	TRBV3-1/TRBV3-2	TRBJ2-5	TGTGCCAGCAGCCAAGAATGGACGGGGGAGACCCAGTACTTC	CASSQEWTGETQYF
.	.	TRBV11-2	TRBJ2-1	TGTGCCAGCAGCTTTGTCGCGTACAATGAGCAGTTCTTC	CASSFVAYNEQFF
.	.	TRBV11-2	TRBJ2-1	TGTGCCAGCAGCTTCAGGCGGGATCACTACAATGAGCAGTTCTTC	CASSFRRDHYNEQFF
.	.	TRBV28	TRBJ2-5	TGTGCCAGCAGTTTAGAGCCTAGCAGCCAAGAGACCCAGTACTTC	CASSLEPSSQETQYF
.	.	TRBV11-1	TRBJ1-1	TGTGCCAGCAGCCCAAGCAGGGTAGGGCGGAACACTGAAGCTTTCTTT	CASSPSRVGRNTEAFF
.	TRBD1	TRBV12-5	TRBJ1-1	TGTGCTAGTGGTTCGCCGACAGGGCTGATGAACACTGAAGCTTTCTTT	CASGSPTGLMNTEAFF
.	TRBD2	TRBV5-8	TRBJ2-5	TGTGCCAGCAGCTCCCAAAAGTCCGGGACTAGTAAAGAGACCCAGTACTTC	CASSSQKSGTSKETQYF
.	.	TRBV5-1	TRBJ2-3	TGCGCCAGCAGCATACAGGGTACAGATACGCAGTATTTT	CASSIQGTDTQYF
.	TRBD2	TRBV24-1	TRBJ2-3	TGTGCCACCAGTGACCCGGGACTAGCGGGAGGGCTGACAGATACGCAGTATTTT	CATSDPGLAGGLTDTQYF
.	.	TRBV14	TRBJ1-1	TGTGCCAGCAGCCAAGGGTGGGGCAGATTGAACACTGAAGCTTTCTTT	CASSQGWGRLNTEAFF